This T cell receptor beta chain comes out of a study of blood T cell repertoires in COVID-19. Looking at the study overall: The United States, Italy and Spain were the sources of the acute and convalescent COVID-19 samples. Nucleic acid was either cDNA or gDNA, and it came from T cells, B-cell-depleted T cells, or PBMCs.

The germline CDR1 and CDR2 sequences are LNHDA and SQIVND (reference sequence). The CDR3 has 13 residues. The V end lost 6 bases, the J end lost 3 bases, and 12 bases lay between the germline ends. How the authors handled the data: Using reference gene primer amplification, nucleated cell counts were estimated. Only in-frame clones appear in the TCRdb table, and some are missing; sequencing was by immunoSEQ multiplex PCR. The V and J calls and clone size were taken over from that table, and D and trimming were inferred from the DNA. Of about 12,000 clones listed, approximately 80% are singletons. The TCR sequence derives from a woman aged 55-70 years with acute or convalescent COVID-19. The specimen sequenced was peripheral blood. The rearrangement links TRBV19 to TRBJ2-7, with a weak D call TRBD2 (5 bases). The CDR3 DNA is TGTGCCAGTAGAACCAAGGCGGGCTACGAGCAGTACTTC. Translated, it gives CASRTKAGYEQYF.